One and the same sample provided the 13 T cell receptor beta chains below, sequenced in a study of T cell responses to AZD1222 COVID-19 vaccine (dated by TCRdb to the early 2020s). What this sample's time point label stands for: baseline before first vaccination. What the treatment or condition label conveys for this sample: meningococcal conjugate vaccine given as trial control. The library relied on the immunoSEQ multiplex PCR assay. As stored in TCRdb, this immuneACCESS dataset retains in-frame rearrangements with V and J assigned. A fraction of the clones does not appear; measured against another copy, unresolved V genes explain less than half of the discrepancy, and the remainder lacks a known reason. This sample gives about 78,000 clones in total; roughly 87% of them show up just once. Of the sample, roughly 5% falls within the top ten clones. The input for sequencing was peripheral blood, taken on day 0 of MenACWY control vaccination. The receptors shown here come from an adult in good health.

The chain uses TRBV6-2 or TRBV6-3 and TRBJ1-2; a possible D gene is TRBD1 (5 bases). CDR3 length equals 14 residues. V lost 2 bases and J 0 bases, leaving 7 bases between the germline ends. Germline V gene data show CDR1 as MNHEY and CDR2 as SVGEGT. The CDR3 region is CASSYEGPNYGYTF. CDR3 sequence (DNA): TGTGCCAGCAGTTACGAGGGGCCTAACTATGGCTACACCTTC.

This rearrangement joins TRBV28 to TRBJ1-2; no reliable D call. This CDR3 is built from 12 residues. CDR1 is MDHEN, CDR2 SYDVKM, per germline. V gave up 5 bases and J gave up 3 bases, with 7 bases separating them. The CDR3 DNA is TGTGCCAGCAGTCCTACATACTATGGCTACACCTTC. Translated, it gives CASSPTYYGYTF.

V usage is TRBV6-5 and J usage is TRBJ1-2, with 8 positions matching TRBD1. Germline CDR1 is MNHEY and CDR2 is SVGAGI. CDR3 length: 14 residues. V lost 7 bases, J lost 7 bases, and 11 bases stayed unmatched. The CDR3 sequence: CASTEDRVRVGYTF. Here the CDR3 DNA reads TGTGCCAGCACCGAGGACAGGGTTCGAGTTGGCTACACCTTC.

As DNA, the CDR3 is TGTGCTAGTGGTTGGGGGGGAACCGGGGAGCTGTTTTTT. This translates into CASGWGGTGELFF. The rearrangement links TRBV12-5 to TRBJ2-2; 7 bases fit TRBD2. Germline loops: CDR1 LGHNT, CDR2 FRNRAP. Germline trimming cut 4 bases from V and 5 bases from J; bases unmatched to any gene: 1. The CDR3 has 13 residues.

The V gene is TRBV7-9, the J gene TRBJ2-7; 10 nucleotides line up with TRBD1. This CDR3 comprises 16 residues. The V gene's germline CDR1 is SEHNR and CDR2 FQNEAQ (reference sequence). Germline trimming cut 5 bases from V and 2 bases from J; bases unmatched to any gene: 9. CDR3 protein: CASSTPGQGTPYEQYF. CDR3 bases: TGTGCCAGCAGCACCCCGGGACAGGGGACCCCCTACGAGCAGTACTTC.

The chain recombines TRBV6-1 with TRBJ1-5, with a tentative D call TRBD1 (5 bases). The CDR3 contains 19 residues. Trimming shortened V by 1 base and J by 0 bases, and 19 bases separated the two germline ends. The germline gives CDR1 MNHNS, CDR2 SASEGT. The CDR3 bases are TGTGCCAGCAGTGAAGTTACGGGGGGTGGTCCGTATAGCAATCAGCCCCAGCATTTT. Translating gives CASSEVTGGGPYSNQPQHF.

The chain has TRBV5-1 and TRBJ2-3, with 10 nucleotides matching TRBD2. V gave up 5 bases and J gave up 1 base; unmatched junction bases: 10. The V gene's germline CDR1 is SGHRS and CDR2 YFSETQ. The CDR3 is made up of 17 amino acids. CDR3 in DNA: TGCGCCAGCAGTCCGGGACTAGCGATCTATGGCACAGATACGCAGTATTTT. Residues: CASSPGLAIYGTDTQYF.

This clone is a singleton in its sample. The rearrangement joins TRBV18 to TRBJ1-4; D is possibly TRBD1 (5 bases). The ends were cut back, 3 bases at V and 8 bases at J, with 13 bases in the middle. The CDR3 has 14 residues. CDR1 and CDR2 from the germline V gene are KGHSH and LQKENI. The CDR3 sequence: CASSPRQRWEKLFF. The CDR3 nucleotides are TGTGCCAGCTCACCGCGACAGCGTTGGGAAAAACTGTTTTTT.

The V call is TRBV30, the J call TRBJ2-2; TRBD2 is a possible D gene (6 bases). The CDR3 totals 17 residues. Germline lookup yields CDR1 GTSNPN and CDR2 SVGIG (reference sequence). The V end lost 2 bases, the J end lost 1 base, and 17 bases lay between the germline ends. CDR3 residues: CAWSIPRGVGNTGELFF. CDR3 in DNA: TGTGCCTGGAGTATCCCGCGGGGCGTGGGGAACACCGGGGAGCTGTTTTTT.

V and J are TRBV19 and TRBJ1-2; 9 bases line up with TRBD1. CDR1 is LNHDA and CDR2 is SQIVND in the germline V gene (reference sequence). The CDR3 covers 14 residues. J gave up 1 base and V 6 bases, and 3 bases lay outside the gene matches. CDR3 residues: CASRQDRGNYGYTF. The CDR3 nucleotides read TGTGCCAGTAGGCAGGACAGGGGTAACTATGGCTACACCTTC.

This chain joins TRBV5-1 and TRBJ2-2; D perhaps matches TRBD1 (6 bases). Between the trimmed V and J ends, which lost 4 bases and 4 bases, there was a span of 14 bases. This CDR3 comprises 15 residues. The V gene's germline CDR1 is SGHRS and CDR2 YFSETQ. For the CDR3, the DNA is TGCGCCAGCAGCGCCTCCGGGACAACCACCGGGGAGCTGTTTTTT. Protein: CASSASGTTTGELFF.

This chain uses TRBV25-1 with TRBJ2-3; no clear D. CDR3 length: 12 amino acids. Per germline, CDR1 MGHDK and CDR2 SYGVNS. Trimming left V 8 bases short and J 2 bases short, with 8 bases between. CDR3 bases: TGTGCCAGCTCCCTGCTCACAGATACGCAGTATTTT. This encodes CASSLLTDTQYF.

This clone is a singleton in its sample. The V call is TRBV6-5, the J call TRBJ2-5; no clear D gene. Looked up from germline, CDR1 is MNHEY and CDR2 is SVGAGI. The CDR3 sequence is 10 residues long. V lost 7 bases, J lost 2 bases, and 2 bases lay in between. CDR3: CASMQETQYF. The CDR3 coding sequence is TGTGCCAGCATGCAAGAGACCCAGTACTTC.